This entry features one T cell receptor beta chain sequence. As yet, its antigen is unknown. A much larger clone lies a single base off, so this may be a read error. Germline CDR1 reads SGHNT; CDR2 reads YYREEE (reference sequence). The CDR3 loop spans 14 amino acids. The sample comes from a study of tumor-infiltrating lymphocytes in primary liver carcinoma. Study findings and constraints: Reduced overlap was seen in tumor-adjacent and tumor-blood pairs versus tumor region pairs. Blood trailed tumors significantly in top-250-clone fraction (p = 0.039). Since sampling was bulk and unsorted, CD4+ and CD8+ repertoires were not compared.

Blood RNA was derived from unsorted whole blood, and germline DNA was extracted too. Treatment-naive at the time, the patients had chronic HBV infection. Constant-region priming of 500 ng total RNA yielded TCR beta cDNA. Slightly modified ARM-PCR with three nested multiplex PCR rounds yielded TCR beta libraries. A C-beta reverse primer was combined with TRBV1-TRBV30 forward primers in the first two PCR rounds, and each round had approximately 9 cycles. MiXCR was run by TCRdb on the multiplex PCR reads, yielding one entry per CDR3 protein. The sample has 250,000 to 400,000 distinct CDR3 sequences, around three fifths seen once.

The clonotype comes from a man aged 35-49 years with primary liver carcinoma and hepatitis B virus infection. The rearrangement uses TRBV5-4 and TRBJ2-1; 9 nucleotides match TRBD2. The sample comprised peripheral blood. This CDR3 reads CASSIGTSQGERFF. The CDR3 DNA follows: TGTGCCAGCAGCATCGGGACTAGCCAGGGCGAGCGGTTCTTC.